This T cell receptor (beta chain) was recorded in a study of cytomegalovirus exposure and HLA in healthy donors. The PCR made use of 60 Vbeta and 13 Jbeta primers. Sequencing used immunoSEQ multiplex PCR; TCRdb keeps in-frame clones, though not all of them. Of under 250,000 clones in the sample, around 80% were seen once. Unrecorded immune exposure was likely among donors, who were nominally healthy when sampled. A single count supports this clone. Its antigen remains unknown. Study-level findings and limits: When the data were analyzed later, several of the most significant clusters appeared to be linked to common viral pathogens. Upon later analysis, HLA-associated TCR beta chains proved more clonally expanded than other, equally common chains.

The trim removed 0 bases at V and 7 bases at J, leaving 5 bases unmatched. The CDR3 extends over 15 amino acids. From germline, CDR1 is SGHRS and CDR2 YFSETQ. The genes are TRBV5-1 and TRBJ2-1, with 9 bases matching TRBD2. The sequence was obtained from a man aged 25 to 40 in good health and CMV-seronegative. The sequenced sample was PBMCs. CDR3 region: CASSLVAGVYNEQFF. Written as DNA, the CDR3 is TGCGCCAGCAGCTTGGTAGCGGGAGTGTATAATGAGCAGTTCTTC. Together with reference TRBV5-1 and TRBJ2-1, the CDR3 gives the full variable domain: KAGVTQTPRYLIKTRGQQVTLSCSPISGHRSVSWYQQTPGQGLQFLFEYFSETQRNKGNFPGRFSGRQFSNSRSEMNVSTLELGDSALYLCASSLVAGVYNEQFFGPGTRLTVL.